This T cell receptor beta chain was obtained from a study of memory CD4+ T cells and cytomegalovirus serostatus. About the study: Healthy Belgian adult donors included about nine CMV-positive and more than 20 CMV-negative people.

TCRdb keeps only in-frame clones here, not all; method: immunoSEQ multiplex PCR. This table holds some 35,000 clones, around 80% found once. From germline, CDR1 is SGHRS and CDR2 YFSETQ. CDR3 length: 16 amino acids. V was shortened by 0 bases and J by 1 base, with 13 bases between the two germline ends. Single viable CD3+CD4+CD8-CD45RO+ cells were sorted as the memory CD4+ T cells. After thawing, CD4+ T cells were positively selected. The sequence was collected from an adult in good health and CMV-seropositive. Sequenced sample: memory CD4+ T cells from blood. The chain combines TRBV5-1 with TRBJ2-5, with a possible D match to TRBD2 (6 bases). The CDR3 loop is CASSLGRRAAQETQYF. The DNA of the CDR3 is TGCGCCAGCAGCTTGGGTAGGAGGGCAGCCCAAGAGACCCAGTACTTC.